This T cell receptor beta chain was found in a study of CD8 T cells in ankylosing spondylitis. Study-wide findings and caveats: Significantly higher representation of disease-linked clones was reported for matched ankylosing spondylitis synovial fluid. Seemingly distinctive of ankylosing spondylitis blood was a TCR beta motif formed by eight highly homologous variants. Within peripheral blood, clones linked to disease were CD8+ and relatively rare.

In TCRdb, the 5' RACE reads were re-called with MiXCR into one record per CDR3 protein. This repertoire shows about 200,000 distinct CDR3 sequences, roughly 13% found once; its top ten account for 15% to 20%. Turning to this clonotype: Its matching antigen is unknown.

The germline V gene has CDR1 SGHRS and CDR2 YFSETQ. There are 11 residues in the CDR3. V dropped 8 bases and J dropped 3 bases, with 8 bases sitting between them. The specimen sequenced was blood, either unsorted or a sorted T cell fraction (not recorded which). The gene calls are TRBV5-1 and TRBJ1-2, with D tentatively TRBD1 (6 bases). The origin of this receptor is a male donor with ankylosing spondylitis or in good health (not recorded which). In nucleotides, the CDR3 is TGCGCCAGTGCAGGGGACTATGGCTACACCTTC. This codes for CASAGDYGYTF. Combining the CDR3 with reference TRBV5-1 and TRBJ1-2 gives the whole variable domain KAGVTQTPRYLIKTRGQQVTLSCSPISGHRSVSWYQQTPGQGLQFLFEYFSETQRNKGNFPGRFSGRQFSNSRSEMNVSTLELGDSALYLCASAGDYGYTFGSGTRLTVV.